Listed below are T cell receptor beta chains from one sample, sequenced in a study of PD-1 blockade in classical Hodgkin lymphoma. TCRdb's table, derived via immunoSEQ multiplex PCR, lists solely in-frame clones and lacks some. The data contain 10,000 to 13,000 clones, around 75% of them seen just once; the ten biggest clones take up approximately 35%. The source was peripheral blood mononuclear cells (PBMCs), collected at baseline. These receptors all come from a human donor with classical Hodgkin lymphoma. The CDR3 runs from the conserved cysteine through the conserved F or W. A D gene is named only where the DNA matches it firmly. Only part of the rows carry a size: once, few, many, or a class if the clone is expanded.

v_call,j_call,clone_size,d_call,cdr3_aa,cdr3_nt
TRBV7-2,TRBJ1-4,.,TRBD1,CASSLWGQINEKLFF,TGTGCCAGCAGCTTATGGGGACAGATTAATGAAAAACTGTTTTTT
TRBV7-3,TRBJ2-3,.,TRBD2,CASSLFFGGGAGTDTQYF,TGTGCCAGCAGCTTATTTTTCGGCGGGGGGGCCGGCACAGATACGCAGTATTTT
TRBV5-1,TRBJ2-1,.,TRBD2,CASSLLPAGDNEQFF,TGCGCCAGCAGCTTGCTTCCAGCGGGGGACAATGAGCAGTTCTTC
TRBV10-2,TRBJ2-1,.,TRBD2,CASARGGLNEQFF,TGCGCCAGCGCCCGGGGGGGCCTGAATGAGCAGTTCTTC
TRBV7-9,TRBJ1-2,.,.,CASSPPGGYYGYTF,TGTGCCAGCAGCCCCCCTGGAGGATACTATGGCTACACCTTC
TRBV6-7,TRBJ1-2,.,.,CASSYWIPPRYGYTF,TGTGCCAGCAGTTACTGGATACCCCCGAGGTATGGCTACACCTTC
TRBV9,TRBJ1-1,.,.,CASSVDSRSPTEAFF,TGTGCCAGCAGCGTAGACTCCCGCTCCCCAACTGAAGCTTTCTTT
TRBV7-6,TRBJ2-5,.,TRBD1,CASSLGTGGETQYF,TGTGCCAGCAGCTTAGGGACAGGGGGGGAGACCCAGTACTTC
TRBV7-8,TRBJ1-5,.,TRBD1,CASSFDRGAQPQHF,TGTGCCAGCAGTTTTGACAGGGGCGCACAGCCCCAGCATTTT
TRBV28,TRBJ1-1,.,TRBD1,CASSLRQGDMNTEAFF,TGTGCCAGCAGTTTACGACAGGGGGATATGAACACTGAAGCTTTCTTT
TRBV11-2,TRBJ2-2,.,.,CASTWLDTNTGELFF,TGTGCCAGCACCTGGTTGGACACGAACACCGGGGAGCTGTTTTTT
TRBV19,TRBJ1-2,few,.,CASSIEGNYGYTF,TGTGCCAGTAGTATAGAGGGTAACTATGGCTACACCTTC
TRBV19,TRBJ1-2,few,.,CASRGSLNYGYTF,TGTGCCAGTAGGGGTAGTCTAAACTATGGCTACACCTTC
TRBV9,TRBJ2-2,.,.,CASSVYTGELFF,TGTGCCAGCAGCGTATACACCGGGGAGCTGTTTTTT
TRBV2,TRBJ2-5,.,.,CASPRGGGPQETQYF,TGTGCCAGCCCCCGTGGCGGGGGCCCCCAAGAGACCCAGTACTTC
TRBV4-1,TRBJ1-1,few,.,CASSQHRAEAFF,TGCGCCAGCAGCCAACACCGGGCGGAAGCTTTCTTT